The 15 T cell receptor beta chains listed next were all sequenced from one sample in a study of cytomegalovirus exposure and HLA in healthy donors. The PCR had 60 Vbeta and 13 Jbeta primers. Clones were read by immunoSEQ multiplex PCR, and TCRdb kept only the in-frame ones, dropping some. The table lists some 190,000 clones, over 80% of them singletons, with approximately 1.5% in the top ten. Sequencing was done on a sample of PBMCs. The source is a man aged 35 to 55 in good health and CMV-seronegative.

The genes are TRBV11-2 and TRBJ1-1; 10 bases are shared with TRBD1. Trimming removed 5 bases from V and 4 bases from J; junction bases left unmatched: 13. The germline V gene has CDR1 SGHAT and CDR2 FQNNGV. The CDR3 loop spans 17 amino acids. The CDR3 reads CASSQNPGQGSGTEAFF. The CDR3 DNA sequence: TGTGCCAGCAGCCAAAACCCGGGACAGGGGTCGGGCACTGAAGCTTTCTTT.

V and J are TRBV7-2 and TRBJ2-1; 9 nucleotides match TRBD2. The V gene's germline CDR1 is SGHTA and CDR2 FQGNSA. V lost 6 bases, J lost 8 bases, and 11 bases stayed unmatched. There are 15 residues in the CDR3. DNA for the CDR3: TGTGCCAGCAGATGGGGGCGGGAGGGCCGCGATGAGCAGTTCTTC. It codes for CASRWGREGRDEQFF. Supplemented by reference TRBV7-2 and TRBJ2-1, the full variable domain reads GAGVSQSPSNKVTEKGKDVELRCDPISGHTALYWYRQSLGQGLEFLIYFQGNSAPDKSGLPSDRFSAERTGGSVSTLTIQRTQQEDSAVYLCASRWGREGRDEQFFGPGTRLTVL.

The CDR3 DNA reads as TGTGCCAGCAGCTACCTCAGGGACACTGAAGCTTTCTTT. As protein: CASSYLRDTEAFF. This chain connects TRBV6-6 to TRBJ1-1; TRBD1 is a possible D gene (5 bases). The CDR3 is 13 amino acids. Deletions cut 6 bases from V and 3 bases from J, with 11 bases between. Germline assignment: CDR1 MNHNY and CDR2 SVGAGI (reference sequence).

CDR3 sequence: CASSFRQGTLHEQFF. CDR3 DNA sequence: TGTGCCAGCAGCTTTCGACAGGGTACCCTCCATGAGCAGTTCTTC. The chain couples TRBV5-4 to TRBJ2-1; 7 bases line up with TRBD1. This CDR3 is built from 15 residues. From germline, CDR1 is SGHNT and CDR2 YYREEE (reference sequence). Losses at the gene ends were 2 bases for V and 8 bases for J; bases not matched to a gene: 10.

This sequence joins TRBV9 and TRBJ1-3; 11 bases map to TRBD1. The CDR3 is 16 residues long. In germline, CDR1 is SGDLS, CDR2 YYNGEE. The trim removed 4 bases at V and 7 bases at J, leaving 10 bases unmatched. The CDR3 region is CASSPRTGGFFNTIYF. CDR3 sequence (DNA): TGTGCCAGCAGCCCCCGGACAGGGGGCTTTTTTAACACCATATATTTT.

The chain recombines TRBV28 with TRBJ1-1; D is unresolved. From germline, CDR1 is MDHEN and CDR2 SYDVKM. V was clipped by 2 bases and J by 8 bases, with 9 bases between them. CDR3 size: 12 residues. The DNA for the CDR3 is TGTGCCAGCAGTTTAATGTTCGTAGAAGCTTTCTTT. Translation: CASSLMFVEAFF.

V is TRBV28 and J is TRBJ2-2; 7 positions match TRBD1. J was trimmed by 4 bases and V by 8 bases; bases with no gene match: 13. Germline CDR1 MDHEN, CDR2 SYDVKM. The CDR3 is 16 amino acids. The CDR3 is CASGNLRTGSTGELFF. Written as DNA, the CDR3 is TGTGCCAGCGGGAACCTTCGGACAGGTTCCACCGGGGAGCTGTTTTTT.

The J gene is TRBJ2-3, the V gene TRBV6-5, with D possibly matching TRBD2 (5 bases). Germline CDR1 reads MNHEY; CDR2 reads SVGAGI. This CDR3 region has 13 residues. Trimming stripped 6 bases from V and 5 bases from J, with 12 bases between. For the CDR3, the DNA is TGTGCCAGCAGCCCTCGGGGTCGAGATACGCAGTATTTT. As protein: CASSPRGRDTQYF.

This clone has more than one count but fewer than ten. The genes are TRBV4-3 and TRBJ2-3, with D possibly TRBD2 on 6 matching bases. Germline values: CDR1 LGHNA, CDR2 YSLEER. With 0 bases removed from V and 3 bases from J, the gap between germline ends came to 13 bases. The CDR3 covers 16 residues. The chain's CDR3 is CASSQDSGGVTDTQYF. The CDR3 nucleotides are TGCGCCAGCAGCCAAGATTCCGGGGGAGTGACAGATACGCAGTATTTT.

The chain has TRBV28 and TRBJ2-1; TRBD2 might be the D (5 bases). The CDR3 is 17 residues long. Germline assignment: CDR1 MDHEN and CDR2 SYDVKM. Between the trimmed V and J ends, which lost 1 base and 7 bases, there was a span of 20 bases. CDR3 sequence: CASSLYSGSGFGNEQFF. For the CDR3, the DNA is TGTGCCAGCAGTTTATACTCGGGGTCCGGATTTGGGAATGAGCAGTTCTTC.

This sequence joins TRBV4-2 and TRBJ1-1; D may be TRBD1 (6 bases). The CDR3 contains 14 residues. Trimming stripped 4 bases from V and 4 bases from J, with 13 bases between. Looked up from germline, CDR1 is LGHNA and CDR2 is YNFKEQ. CDR3 sequence reads: CASSPPDRTTEAFF. CDR3 in DNA: TGTGCCAGCAGCCCTCCAGACAGGACCACTGAAGCTTTCTTT.

The chain carries TRBV19 and TRBJ1-1, with D maybe TRBD1 (6 bases). The CDR3 contains 14 residues. Between the trimmed V and J ends, which lost 9 bases and 1 base, there was a span of 15 bases. The V gene's germline CDR1 is LNHDA and CDR2 SQIVND (reference sequence). The CDR3 nucleotides are TGTGCCAGCCGCCATGACAGGCCGAACACTGAAGCTTTCTTT. Protein sequence: CASRHDRPNTEAFF.

This clone was counted a few times. This chain links TRBV29-1 with TRBJ1-2, with TRBD1 matching 11 bases. Germline trimming cut 7 bases from V and 0 bases from J; bases unmatched to any gene: 10. Germline CDR1 and CDR2: SQVTM and ANQGSEA. The CDR3 covers 16 residues. CDR3 protein: CSGLGTGGIANYGYTF. Written as DNA, the CDR3 is TGCAGCGGCCTCGGGACAGGGGGAATAGCTAACTATGGCTACACCTTC. Based on the CDR3 plus reference TRBV29-1 and TRBJ1-2, the full variable domain is SAVISQKPSRDICQRGTSLTIQCQVDSQVTMMFWYRQQPGQSLTLIATANQGSEATYESGFVIDKFPISRPNLTFSTLTVSNMSPEDSSIYLCSGLGTGGIANYGYTFGSGTRLTVV.

DNA of the CDR3: TGTGCCAGCAGCTGGGGGACAAGGGAAGAGACCCAGTACTTC. Translated, it gives CASSWGTREETQYF. The chain employs TRBV7-8 and TRBJ2-5, with D maybe TRBD1 (6 bases). CDR1 and CDR2 (germline): SGHVS, FQNEAQ. The CDR3 contains 14 residues. Trimming cost V 4 bases and J 3 bases, with 12 bases left between them.

V gene TRBV5-8 combines with J gene TRBJ1-5; the match to TRBD1 covers 7 bases. This CDR3 contains 15 residues. Germline assignment: CDR1 SGHTS and CDR2 YDEGEE. Trimming took 0 bases from V and 2 from J; bases not matched to a gene: 2. CDR3 residues: CASSLEGARNQPQHF. The CDR3 nucleotides are TGTGCCAGCAGCTTGGAGGGGGCCCGCAATCAGCCCCAGCATTTT.